The 22 T cell receptor beta chains presented below share a single source sample, sequenced in a study of Tregs in tolerant kidney transplant recipients. This table comes from immunoSEQ multiplex PCR, and its TCRdb copy is limited to in-frame clones, with some not included. This table lists 6,400 or so clones. The nonmyeloablative bone marrow transplants came from related graft donors, with transient mixed chimerism. Sequenced material: CD8+ T cells from blood (PBMCs), taken 12 months after the transplant. The source of these receptors is a human patient who received a combined kidney and bone marrow transplant. Some T cells could come from the graft donor.

For this clone: Sequencing ends 3 residues short of the CDR3 end; the germline J gene provides the rest. This sequence joins TRBV4-1 and TRBJ2-6; no firm D call. The CDR3 loop spans 16 amino acids. Looked up from germline, CDR1 is MGHRA and CDR2 is YSYEKL. Trimming took off 1 base at V and 0 bases at J, with 7 bases between the two ends. The CDR3 sequence is CASSQVQLSGANVLTF. The sequenced CDR3 bases are TGCGCCAGCAGCCAAGTACAGCTCTCTGGGGCCAACGTC.

Of note for this clone: Read coverage stops 3 residues before the CDR3 terminus; the germline J gene supplies the remainder. V is TRBV30 and J is TRBJ1-5, with 9 bases aligning to TRBD1. The CDR3 has 14 amino acids. The junction had 2 bases not matched to a gene; V was cut back by 5 bases and J by 0 bases. Germline CDR1 GTSNPN, CDR2 SVGIG (reference sequence). The CDR3 loop is CAWEQGASNQPQHF. Incomplete CDR3 DNA: TGTGCCTGGGAACAGGGGGCTAGCAATCAGCCC.

As regards this clone: The junction shows a germline mismatch at one end, possibly a read error. CDR3 DNA, as far as it was read: TGTGCCTGCTCACCTAGGGCGGGAGTCGCCTACAATGAG. The encoded protein is CACSPRAGVAYNE. The complete CDR3 protein is CACSPRAGVAYNEQFF. The chain recombines TRBV18 with TRBJ2-1; 7 positions match TRBD2. The missing CDR3 end, 3 residues past where the read stops, is filled in from the germline J gene. The CDR3 consists of 16 residues. From germline, CDR1 is KGHSH and CDR2 LQKENI.

Considering frequency, this clone is medium-sized. From the germline J gene comes the end of the CDR3, since the read stops 3 residues before it. J is TRBJ2-1 and V is TRBV20-1; 7 bases align to TRBD2. With V trimmed by 6 bases and J by 4 bases, 6 bases remained unmatched. This CDR3 spans 13 amino acids. Looked up from germline, CDR1 is DFQATT and CDR2 is SNEGSKA (reference sequence). This CDR3 is CSADRSGYNEQFF. Partial CDR3 DNA: TGCAGTGCCGATCGTAGCGGGTACAATGAG.

With regard to this clone: The DNA ends 3 residues before the CDR3 does, and the rest of the CDR3 is filled in from the germline J gene. The rearrangement uses TRBV4-1 and TRBJ1-1, with D perhaps matching TRBD1 (5 bases). With 1 base removed from V and 0 bases from J, the gap between germline ends came to 9 bases. This CDR3 comprises 15 residues. Germline values: CDR1 MGHRA, CDR2 YSYEKL. CDR3 DNA, as far as it was read: TGCGCCAGCAGCCAAGGACAGTTCATGAACACTGAA. Its protein is CASSQGQFMNTE. The full CDR3 sequence reads CASSQGQFMNTEAFF.

On this clone itself: The read ends 3 residues shy of where the CDR3 ends; the end is completed using the germline J gene. The V gene is TRBV4-1, the J gene TRBJ2-1; D gene unclear. Germline V gives CDR1 MGHRA, CDR2 YSYEKL. V was trimmed by 4 bases and J by 0 bases, leaving 13 bases between them. The CDR3 covers 16 residues. This chain's CDR3 is CASSPNTLISYNEQFF. The sequenced part of the CDR3 DNA is TGCGCCAGCAGCCCAAATACACTAATCTCCTACAATGAG.

The CDR3 loop is CASSGLGTGINEQFF. Partial CDR3 DNA: TGTGCCAGCAGTGGGTTGGGGACAGGGATCAATGAG. This chain uses TRBV6-1 with TRBJ2-1; 9 nucleotides align to TRBD1. The observed sequence ends 3 residues before the CDR3 terminus, with the missing tail filled in from the germline J gene. The CDR3 totals 15 residues. The germline V gene has CDR1 MNHNS and CDR2 SASEGT. The V segment lost 4 bases and the J segment 6 bases; nucleotides outside the gene matches: 7.

On this clone: With the read ending 3 residues before the CDR3 end, the germline J gene is used to fill in that end. The chain uses TRBV11-2 and TRBJ2-7; D not resolved. There are 15 residues in the CDR3. Germline loops: CDR1 SGHAT, CDR2 FQNNGV. Trimming removed 0 bases at V and 3 bases at J, with 12 bases between. CDR3 loop: CASSLESLGFYEQYF. The DNA read from the CDR3 is TGTGCCAGCAGCTTAGAAAGCCTAGGCTTCTACGAG.

As regards this clone: The CDR3 end is not reached by the read, which stops 3 residues before it; the germline J gene fills it in. V and J are TRBV10-2 and TRBJ2-6, with a tentative D call TRBD1 (5 bases). V was trimmed by 6 bases and J by 0 bases, leaving 9 bases between them. CDR3 length equals 15 residues. From germline, CDR1 is WSHSY and CDR2 SAAADI. Incomplete CDR3 DNA: TGCGCCAGCAGACCAGACAGCTCTGGGGCCAACGTC. It codes for CASRPDSSGANV. The whole CDR3 protein reads CASRPDSSGANVLTF.

Regarding this clone: The read ends 3 residues shy of where the CDR3 ends; the end is completed using the germline J gene. The chain carries TRBV4-1 and TRBJ1-2, with D maybe TRBD1 (6 bases). With 0 bases removed from V and 4 bases from J, the gap between germline ends came to 12 bases. The germline CDR1 and CDR2 sequences are MGHRA and YSYEKL. There are 15 residues in the CDR3. The sequenced CDR3 bases are TGCGCCAGCAGCCAAGAAACAGGGCAGGTCTATGGC. Amino acid sequence: CASSQETGQVYG. The whole CDR3 region reads CASSQETGQVYGYTF.

Points on this clone: Read coverage stops 3 residues before the CDR3 terminus; the germline J gene supplies the remainder. The sample carries other DNA sequences with the same CDR3. V gene TRBV11-2 combines with J gene TRBJ2-5; D might be TRBD1 (5 bases). Trimming left V 5 bases short and J 4 bases short, with 14 bases between. This CDR3 has 14 amino acids. Germline V gene sequence: CDR1 SGHAT, CDR2 FQNNGV. The CDR3 here is CASSQAGLGETQYF. The CDR3 bases that were read are TGTGCCAGCAGCCAAGCAGGGTTAGGAGAGACC.

In the case of this clone: The read ends 3 residues before the CDR3 terminus; that terminus is restored from the germline J gene. The chain carries TRBV11-2 and TRBJ2-5; the D gene is possibly TRBD2 (6 bases). This CDR3 has 15 residues. V lost 3 bases and J 5 bases, leaving 16 bases between the germline ends. Germline CDR1 and CDR2: SGHAT and FQNNGV. CDR3 region: CASSFLGGGRETQYF. The CDR3 bases that were read are TGTGCCAGCAGCTTCCTGGGGGGTGGCCGGGAGACC.

Concerning this clone: The CDR3 end lies 3 residues beyond the end of the read and is filled in from the germline J gene. The chain couples TRBV2 to TRBJ2-2; 8 bases fit TRBD2. The CDR3 length is 16 residues. Germline assignment: CDR1 SNHLY and CDR2 FYNNEI. With 2 bases clipped from V and 5 bases from J, the junction kept 7 bases outside the gene matches. The CDR3 DNA, read in part, is TGTGCCAGCAGTGAATCGGTAGCGGGAAAAACCGGGGAG. Translated, it gives CASSESVAGKTGE. The entire CDR3 protein reads CASSESVAGKTGELFF.

To note about this clone: The sequence runs out 3 residues before the end of the CDR3; the remainder is reconstructed from the germline J gene. The chain joins TRBV30 to TRBJ2-5; 13 bases agree with TRBD2. There are 15 residues in the CDR3. Germline V lookup: CDR1 GTSNPN, CDR2 SVGIG (reference sequence). The V segment lost 4 bases and the J segment 4 bases; nucleotides outside the gene matches: 6. The DNA read from the CDR3 is TGTGCCTGGACGTCACTAGCGGGAGGGGTAGAGACC. It is translated as CAWTSLAGGVET. The entire CDR3 protein reads CAWTSLAGGVETQYF.

With regard to this clone: The read falls 3 residues short of the CDR3 end, and the missing part is taken from the germline J gene. The rearrangement links TRBV7-3 to TRBJ2-2; 7 nucleotides line up with TRBD2. The trim removed 5 bases at V and 0 bases at J, leaving 3 bases unmatched. CDR1 is SGHTA, CDR2 FQGTGA, per germline. This CDR3 contains 15 residues. Incomplete CDR3 DNA: TGTGCCAGCAGCCCGGGGACTACGAACACCGGGGAG. It specifies CASSPGTTNTGE. Given in full, the CDR3 is CASSPGTTNTGELFF.

Comment on this clone: The sequence runs out 3 residues before the end of the CDR3; the remainder is reconstructed from the germline J gene. The V call is TRBV2, the J call TRBJ2-1, with D maybe TRBD1 (6 bases). Trimming cost V 5 bases and J 9 bases, with 17 bases left between them. CDR3 length: 14 amino acids. CDR1 and CDR2 (germline): SNHLY, FYNNEI. The CDR3 DNA, read in part, is TGTGCCAGCAGTACGGTCAGGGGAATAGGTGAG. Residues: CASSTVRGIGE. The whole CDR3 reads CASSTVRGIGEQFF.

In regard to this clone: The read ends 3 residues shy of where the CDR3 ends; the end is completed using the germline J gene. The gene calls are TRBV9 and TRBJ2-7, with TRBD2 matching over 7 bases. Germline V gene sequence: CDR1 SGDLS, CDR2 YYNGEE. V gave up 4 bases and J gave up 6 bases; unmatched junction bases: 4. This CDR3 is built from 12 residues. The sequenced part of the CDR3 DNA is TGTGCCAGCAGCTCAAGACTAGCCGAG. Protein sequence: CASSSRLAE. In full, the CDR3 is CASSSRLAEQYF.

Incomplete CDR3 DNA: TGTGCCAGCAGCTTAGTCGGTAGCACCTACGAG. This sequence encodes CASSLVGSTYE. The full CDR3 protein is CASSLVGSTYEQYF. The J gene is TRBJ2-7, the V gene TRBV7-9; no clear D. Read coverage stops 3 residues before the CDR3 terminus; the germline J gene supplies the remainder. Trimming removed 1 base at V and 2 bases at J, with 9 bases between. CDR3 length: 14 residues. CDR1 and CDR2 from the germline V gene are SEHNR and FQNEAQ (reference sequence).

About this clone itself: Sequencing ends 3 residues short of the CDR3 end; the germline J gene provides the rest. This sequence joins TRBV20-1 and TRBJ2-7; TRBD2 matches at 10 bases. From germline, CDR1 is DFQATT and CDR2 SNEGSKA (reference sequence). The J segment lost 6 bases and the V segment lost 5 bases, leaving 4 bases of the junction unmatched. This CDR3 region has 12 residues. CDR3 DNA (partial): TGCAGTGCTCCCCTAGCGGGAGTCGAG. Its protein is CSAPLAGVE. The entire CDR3 protein is CSAPLAGVEQYF.

Regarding this clone: Read data end 3 residues before the CDR3 end; the end is taken from the germline J gene. The chain joins TRBV19 to TRBJ2-7; 9 bases line up with TRBD2. After removal of 5 bases from V and 2 bases from J, the junction contained 4 bases not matched to a gene. The germline V gene encodes CDR1 LNHDA and CDR2 SQIVND (reference sequence). The CDR3 contains 14 residues. The CDR3 DNA, read in part, is TGTGCCAGTAGTGCGGCGGGAGGGCCCTACGAG. Translation gives CASSAAGGPYE. The entire CDR3 is CASSAAGGPYEQYF.

Regarding this clone: The read ends 3 residues before the CDR3 terminus; that terminus is restored from the germline J gene. J is TRBJ2-7 and V is TRBV27; D might be TRBD2 (5 bases). Germline V lookup: CDR1 MNHEY, CDR2 SMNVEV (reference sequence). CDR3 length: 14 residues. V was shortened by 4 bases and J by 6 bases, with 16 bases between the two germline ends. The CDR3 here is CASSSIPTRGEQYF. CDR3 DNA, as far as it was read: TGTGCCAGCAGTTCAATTCCCACCCGGGGCGAG.

CDR3 DNA, as far as it was read: TGTGCCAGCAGCTCTAAGAGGCGGGAGACC. It translates to CASSSKRRET. The full-length CDR3 reads as CASSSKRRETQYF. The J gene is TRBJ2-5, the V gene TRBV7-2; D not resolved. The CDR3 is cut off 3 residues early in the read; its end comes from the germline J gene. Per germline, CDR1 SGHTA and CDR2 FQGNSA. The CDR3 runs 13 residues. V was shortened by 4 bases and J by 5 bases, with 11 bases between the two germline ends. Variable domain in full (rest from reference TRBV7-2 and TRBJ2-5): GAGVSQSPSNKVTEKGKDVELRCDPISGHTALYWYRQSLGQGLEFLIYFQGNSAPDKSGLPSDRFSAERTGGSVSTLTIQRTQQEDSAVYLCASSSKRRETQYFGPGTRLLVL.